A single T cell receptor beta chain is shown here with its context. This record belongs to a study of blood T cell repertoires in COVID-19. The repertoire was sequenced with immunoSEQ multiplex PCR; TCRdb's copy has only in-frame clones and lacks some. The sample lists about 340,000 clones; around 80% were seen once. The sequenced sample consisted of peripheral blood. This receptor was taken from a man aged 25 to 45 with active or convalescent COVID-19.

CDR3 in amino acids: CSANEGGLAGDNEQFF. In DNA, the CDR3 is TGCAGTGCTAATGAAGGGGGACTAGCGGGAGACAATGAGCAGTTCTTC. J is TRBJ2-1 and V is TRBV20-1; 14 positions match TRBD2. Germline V CDR1 and CDR2: DFQATT, SNEGSKA (reference sequence). J gave up 5 bases and V 4 bases, and 7 bases lay outside the gene matches. CDR3 size: 16 residues.